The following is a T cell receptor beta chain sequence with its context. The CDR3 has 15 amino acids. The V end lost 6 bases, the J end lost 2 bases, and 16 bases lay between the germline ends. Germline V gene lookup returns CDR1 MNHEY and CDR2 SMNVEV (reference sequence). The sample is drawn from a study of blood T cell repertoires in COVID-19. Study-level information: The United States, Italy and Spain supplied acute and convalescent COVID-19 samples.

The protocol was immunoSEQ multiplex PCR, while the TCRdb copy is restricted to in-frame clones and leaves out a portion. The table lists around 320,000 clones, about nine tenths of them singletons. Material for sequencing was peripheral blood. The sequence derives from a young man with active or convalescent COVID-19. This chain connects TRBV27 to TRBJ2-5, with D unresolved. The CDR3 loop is CASRPGFRVQETQYF. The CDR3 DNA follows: TGTGCCAGCAGACCTGGGTTTCGGGTTCAAGAGACCCAGTACTTC.